The source of this T cell receptor beta chain is a study of shared clonotypes between healthy human individuals. Overall study: In total, the donors were two women and a few men aged 18 to 49.

Sequencing on ten immunoSEQ deep assay plates was performed for unsorted PBMC DNA. The method was immunoSEQ multiplex PCR; TCRdb's version includes in-frame clones alone and lacks a portion of them. The data hold 550,000 to 600,000 clones, with about 80% observed a single time. Every contributor of samples was a Caucasian grown-up residing in Nashville, Tennessee. Germline CDR1 reads MGHDK; CDR2 reads SYGVNS. V shed 6 bases and J shed 6 bases, with 20 bases lying between them. The CDR3 is made up of 16 amino acids. The sample taken for sequencing was PBMCs. This TCR was recovered from a woman between 40 and 55 years old in good health. Some clones in this sample may be carry-over from other donors' samples. The chain couples TRBV25-1 to TRBJ1-4; TRBD1 might be the D (5 bases). The DNA of the CDR3 is TGTGCCAGCAGGCCAACAAAGGGACGGGCGGATGAAAAACTGTTTTTT. Translated: CASRPTKGRADEKLFF. Filled out from reference TRBV25-1 and TRBJ1-4, the complete variable domain reads EADIYQTPRYLVIGTGKKITLECSQTMGHDKMYWYQQDPGMELHLIHYSYGVNSTEKGDLSSESTVSRIRTEHFPLTLESARPSHTSQYLCASRPTKGRADEKLFFGSGTQLSVL.